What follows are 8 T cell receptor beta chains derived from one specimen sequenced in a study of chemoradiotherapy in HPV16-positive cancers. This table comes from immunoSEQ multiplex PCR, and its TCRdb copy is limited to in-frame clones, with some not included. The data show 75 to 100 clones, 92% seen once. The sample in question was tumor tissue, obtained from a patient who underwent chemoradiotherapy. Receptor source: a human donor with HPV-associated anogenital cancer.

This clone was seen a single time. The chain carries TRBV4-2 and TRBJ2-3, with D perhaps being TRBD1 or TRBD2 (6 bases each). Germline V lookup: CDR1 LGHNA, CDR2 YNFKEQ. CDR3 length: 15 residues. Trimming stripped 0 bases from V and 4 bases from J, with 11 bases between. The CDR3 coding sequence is TGTGCCAGCAGCCAAGACCTGGGGGGCCCAGATACGCAGTATTTT. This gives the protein CASSQDLGGPDTQYF.

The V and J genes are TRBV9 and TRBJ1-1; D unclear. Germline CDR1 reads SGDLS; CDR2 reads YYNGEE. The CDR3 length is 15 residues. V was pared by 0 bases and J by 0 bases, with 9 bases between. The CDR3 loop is CASSVGGMMNTEAFF. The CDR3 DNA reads TGTGCCAGCAGCGTAGGAGGGATGATGAACACTGAAGCTTTCTTT.

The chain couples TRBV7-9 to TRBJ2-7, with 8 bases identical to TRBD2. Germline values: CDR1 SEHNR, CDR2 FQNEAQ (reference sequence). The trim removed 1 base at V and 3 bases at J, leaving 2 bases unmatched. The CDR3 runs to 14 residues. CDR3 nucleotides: TGTGCCAGCAGCTTAGAGCGGGGGAGCTACGAGCAGTACTTC. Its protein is CASSLERGSYEQYF.

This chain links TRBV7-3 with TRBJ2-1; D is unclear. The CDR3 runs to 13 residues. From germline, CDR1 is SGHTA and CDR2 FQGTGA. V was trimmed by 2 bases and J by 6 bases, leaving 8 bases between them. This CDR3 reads CASSLDSTNEQFF. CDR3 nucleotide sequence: TGTGCCAGCAGCTTAGACTCTACCAATGAGCAGTTCTTC.

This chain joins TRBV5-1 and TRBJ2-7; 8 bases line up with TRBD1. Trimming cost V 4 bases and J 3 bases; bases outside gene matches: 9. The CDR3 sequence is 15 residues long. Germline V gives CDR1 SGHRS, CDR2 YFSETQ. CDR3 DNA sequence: TGCGCCAGCAGCAACCCCGGGACAGGAATCTACGAGCAGTACTTC. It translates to CASSNPGTGIYEQYF. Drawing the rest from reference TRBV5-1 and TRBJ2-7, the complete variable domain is KAGVTQTPRYLIKTRGQQVTLSCSPISGHRSVSWYQQTPGQGLQFLFEYFSETQRNKGNFPGRFSGRQFSNSRSEMNVSTLELGDSALYLCASSNPGTGIYEQYFGPGTRLTVT.

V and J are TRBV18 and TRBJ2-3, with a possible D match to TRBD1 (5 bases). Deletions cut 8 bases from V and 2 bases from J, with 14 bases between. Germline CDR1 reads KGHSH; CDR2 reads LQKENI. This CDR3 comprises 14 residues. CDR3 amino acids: CASTGPQSTDTQYF. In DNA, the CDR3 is TGTGCCAGCACAGGTCCACAATCCACAGATACGCAGTATTTT. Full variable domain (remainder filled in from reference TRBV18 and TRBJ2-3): NAGVMQNPRHLVRRRGQEARLRCSPMKGHSHVYWYRQLPEEGLKFMVYLQKENIIDESGMPKERFSAEFPKEGPSILRIQQVVRGDSAAYFCASTGPQSTDTQYFGPGTRLTVL.

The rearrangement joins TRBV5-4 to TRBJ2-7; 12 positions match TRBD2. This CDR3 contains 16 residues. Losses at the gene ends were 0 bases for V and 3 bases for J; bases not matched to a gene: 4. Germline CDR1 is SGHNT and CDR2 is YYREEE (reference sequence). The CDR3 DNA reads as TGTGCCAGCAGCTTGGCGCCGGGACTAGCGGGCTACGAGCAGTACTTC. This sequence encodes CASSLAPGLAGYEQYF.

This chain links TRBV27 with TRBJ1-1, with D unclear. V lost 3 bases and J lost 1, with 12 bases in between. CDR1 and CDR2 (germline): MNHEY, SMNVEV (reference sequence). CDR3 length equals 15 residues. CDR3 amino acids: CASSFWPVQNTEAFF. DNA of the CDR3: TGTGCCAGCAGTTTTTGGCCAGTCCAGAACACTGAAGCTTTCTTT.